The subject of this entry is one TCR beta chain. The table came from immunoSEQ multiplex PCR; TCRdb's copy has only in-frame clones and leaves some out. The sample shows about 14,000 clones, around 82% of them seen only once. These data are taken from a study of technical replicates of blood from a few donors. Germline CDR1 is MNHNY and CDR2 is SVGAGI (reference sequence). Germline trimming cut 5 bases from V and 11 bases from J; bases unmatched to any gene: 9. CDR3 length: 15 amino acids. The sample consisted of PBMCs. This chain uses TRBV6-6 with TRBJ2-1, with 13 bases matching TRBD2. This TCR was recovered from a human donor in good health. For the CDR3, the DNA is TGTGCCAGCAGTAAACTAGCGGGAGGGAGTAGAAAGCAGTTCTTC. It specifies CASSKLAGGSRKQFF.